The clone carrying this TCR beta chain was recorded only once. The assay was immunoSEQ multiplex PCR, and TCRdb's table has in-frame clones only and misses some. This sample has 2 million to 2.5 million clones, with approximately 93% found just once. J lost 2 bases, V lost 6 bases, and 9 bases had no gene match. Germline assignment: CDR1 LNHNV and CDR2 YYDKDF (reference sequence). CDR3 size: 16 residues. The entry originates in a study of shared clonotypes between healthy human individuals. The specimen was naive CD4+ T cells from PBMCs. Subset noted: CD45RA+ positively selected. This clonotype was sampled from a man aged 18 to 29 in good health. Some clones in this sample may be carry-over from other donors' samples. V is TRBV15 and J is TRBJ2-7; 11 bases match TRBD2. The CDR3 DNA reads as TGTGCCACCAGGCTCCTAGCGGGAGGCCTTCCCTACGAGCAGTACTTC. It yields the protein CATRLLAGGLPYEQYF.